The clone carrying this TCR beta chain was detected many times. This CDR3 is built from 14 residues. Trimming took off 7 bases at V and 2 bases at J, with 14 bases between the two ends. CDR1 is MNHEY and CDR2 is SVGAGI in the germline V gene. The data are from a study of T-cell reconstitution after alpha-beta-depleted transplantation in children. As it was prepared, the TCRbeta library received unique molecular identifiers. In TCRdb, the PCR reads were re-called with MiXCR into one record per CDR3 protein. The sample lists approximately 350,000 distinct CDR3 sequences, 10% to 15% seen once, with approximately 4.3% in the top ten.

This sample comprised PBMCs, obtained from the stem cell graft. The sequence derives from a human donor who donated a stem cell graft to a child with Fanconi anemia. The chain recombines TRBV6-5 with TRBJ1-1, with D perhaps TRBD1 (5 bases). The CDR3, as DNA: TGTGCCAGCAAGTATTGGGGGGAAAACACTGAAGCTTTCTTT. Encoded protein: CASKYWGENTEAFF.